Included here is one T cell receptor beta chain sequence, with context. The antigen is unknown. This specimen comes from a study of T cell responses to AZD1222 COVID-19 vaccine. Produced via immunoSEQ multiplex PCR; TCRdb's table is partial and in-frame only. Of 100,000 to 150,000 clones in the sample, under 95% were seen once. Study results and caveats: Donors were chiefly white British, with a greater number of females, and clonal diversity was perhaps underestimated. Repertoires in all cases were sampled only once the peak T cell response had passed.

Trimming removed 2 bases from V and 4 bases from J, with 10 bases in between. The germline V gene encodes CDR1 SGHRS and CDR2 YFSETQ. The CDR3 sequence is 14 residues long. Sequenced material: peripheral blood, taken 28 days after the second AZD1222 dose. This clonotype was obtained from an adult who received the AZD1222 COVID-19 vaccine. The chain carries TRBV5-1 and TRBJ1-5, with D possibly matching TRBD1 (5 bases). Here the CDR3 reads CASSLSGYNQPQHF. CDR3 nucleotide sequence: TGCGCCAGCAGCTTATCAGGGTATAATCAGCCCCAGCATTTT. Complete variable domain (other parts from reference TRBV5-1 and TRBJ1-5): KAGVTQTPRYLIKTRGQQVTLSCSPISGHRSVSWYQQTPGQGLQFLFEYFSETQRNKGNFPGRFSGRQFSNSRSEMNVSTLELGDSALYLCASSLSGYNQPQHFGDGTRLSIL.